These 3 T cell receptor beta chains share one sample of origin, sequenced in a study of shared clonotypes between healthy human individuals. The assay was immunoSEQ multiplex PCR, and TCRdb's table has in-frame clones only and misses some. The top ten hold 0.3% to 0.4% of the sample, which has approximately 2.1 million clones, 93% seen once. Sequenced: naive CD4+ T cells from PBMCs. Indicated subset: CD45RA+ positively selected. The source is a man between 18 and 29 years old in good health. Some clones in this sample may be carry-over from other donors' samples.

The J gene is TRBJ2-7, the V gene TRBV28; D gene uncertain. Between the trimmed V and J ends, which lost 3 bases and 5 bases, there was a span of 17 bases. Germline lookup yields CDR1 MDHEN and CDR2 SYDVKM. This CDR3 comprises 15 residues. CDR3 region: CASSLTPITPNEQYF. Here the CDR3 DNA reads TGTGCCAGCAGTTTGACGCCAATCACCCCCAACGAGCAGTACTTC.

To note about this clone: A junction boundary mismatches the germline segment, possibly from a read error. V and J are TRBV11-1 and TRBJ2-7, with 13 nucleotides matching TRBD2. Germline assignment: CDR1 SGHAT and CDR2 FQDESV (reference sequence). The CDR3 extends over 18 amino acids. CDR3 protein: CASSIAGTSGIFGYEQYF. For the CDR3, the DNA is TGTGCCAGCAGCATAGCCGGGACTAGCGGGATTTTCGGTTACGAGCAGTACTTC.

CDR3: CASSPTSTGELFF. Here the CDR3 DNA reads TGTGCCAGCAGCCCCACTAGTACCGGGGAGCTGTTTTTT. The rearrangement links TRBV5-4 to TRBJ2-2, with a possible D match to TRBD2 (5 bases). Trimming took off 4 bases at V and 5 bases at J, with 9 bases between the two ends. This CDR3 spans 13 amino acids. The germline V gene has CDR1 SGHNT and CDR2 YYREEE (reference sequence).